The TCR beta chain under discussion was sequenced for a study of blood T cell repertoires in COVID-19. Enrolment of Seattle patients took place during active infection, and they were followed longitudinally. As regards this clone: At the DNA level, this CDR3 is encoded by other sequences in the same sample as well.

Produced via immunoSEQ multiplex PCR; TCRdb's table is partial and in-frame only. Seen here are approximately 350,000 clones, around 92% observed once, and the top ten hold approximately 3%. Germline V gene lookup returns CDR1 SGHTA and CDR2 FQGNSA. The trim removed 4 bases at V and 2 bases at J, leaving 7 bases unmatched. The length of the CDR3 is 15 residues. The chain joins TRBV7-2 to TRBJ1-2, with TRBD1 matching over 7 bases. What was sequenced was peripheral blood. The source of this sequence is a woman in her 30s with COVID-19, enrolled during active disease. CDR3 loop: CASSSETGYNYGYTF. In nucleotides, the CDR3 is TGTGCCAGCAGCTCCGAGACAGGGTACAACTATGGCTACACCTTC.